The clone carrying this T cell receptor beta chain was counted only a few times. Its specificity is unknown. The record originates from a study of T-cell reconstitution after alpha-beta-depleted transplantation in children. As it was prepared, the TCRbeta library received unique molecular identifiers. TCRdb analysed the PCR reads with MiXCR anew, one entry per CDR3 protein. Here the sample spans 600,000 or so distinct CDR3 sequences, 23% being singletons. CDR1 and CDR2 from the germline V gene are SQVTM and ANQGSEA. Trimming took 4 bases from V and 7 from J; bases not matched to a gene: 3. The CDR3 extends over 11 amino acids. Whole-study results and caveats: In some patients, recipient T cells and intrathymic progenitors surviving conditioning explained high day-60 diversity.

The chain links TRBV29-1 to TRBJ1-1; 7 positions match TRBD1. The material sequenced was PBMCs, mostly from graft donor cells, taken 360 days after TCRalphabeta/CD19-depleted stem cell transplant. The TCR was taken from a boy less than two years old who had a stem cell transplant for acute myeloid leukemia, so the T cells may come from the graft donor. The CDR3 sequence: CSVVDRVEAFF. In nucleotides, the CDR3 is TGCAGCGTTGTCGACAGGGTTGAAGCTTTCTTT.